The T cell receptor (beta chain) under discussion was sequenced for a study of blood T cell repertoires in COVID-19. Produced via immunoSEQ multiplex PCR; TCRdb's table is partial and in-frame only. The sample includes about 73,000 clones, approximately 82% seen only once; the top ten take 5% to 6.5%. The junction had 13 bases not matched to a gene; V was cut back by 7 bases and J by 11 bases. CDR3 size: 15 residues. CDR1 and CDR2 (germline): MGHDK, SYGVNS. This clonotype was sampled from a man aged 50 to 60 with active COVID-19. Sequencing was performed on peripheral blood. V is TRBV25-1 and J is TRBJ1-6; 8 bases are a match to TRBD1. The CDR3 sequence is CASTPMTGEGPPLHF. CDR3 nucleotides: TGTGCCAGCACCCCGATGACAGGGGAAGGTCCACCCCTCCACTTT.